This T cell receptor beta chain was recorded in a study of Ad26.COV2.S vaccination and SARS-CoV-2 variants. Turning to the study itself: The Ad26.COV2.S arm of the COV1001 trial was where the donor was placed. Study-level findings and limits: Breadth of non-spike TCRs did not differ between vaccinees and placebo recipients.

Notes on this clone: The antigen is not known.

This CDR3 contains 14 residues. CDR1 and CDR2 (germline): LNHDA, SQIVND (reference sequence). The V segment lost 5 bases and the J segment 10 bases; nucleotides outside the gene matches: 6. Treatment indicated: roughly 19 received Ad26.COV2.S at low or high dose, single or two shots; roughly five received placebo; per-sample allocation not given. Samples came from day 63 after the first vaccine or placebo injection. Generated by immunoSEQ multiplex PCR, the TCRdb table keeps only in-frame clones and is missing some. The sample contains hundreds of thousands of clones, roughly 81% of which appear only once.

This receptor was identified in a person aged 18-60 years who received the Ad26.COV2.S COVID-19 vaccine or a placebo. The rearrangement uses TRBV19 and TRBJ2-1; 12 bases are shared with TRBD2. Sequencing was performed on peripheral blood, taken in a trial of Ad26.COV2.S vaccine versus placebo. This chain's CDR3 is CASSPTSGRNEQFF. CDR3 DNA: TGTGCCAGTAGTCCTACTAGCGGGAGGAACGAGCAGTTCTTC.